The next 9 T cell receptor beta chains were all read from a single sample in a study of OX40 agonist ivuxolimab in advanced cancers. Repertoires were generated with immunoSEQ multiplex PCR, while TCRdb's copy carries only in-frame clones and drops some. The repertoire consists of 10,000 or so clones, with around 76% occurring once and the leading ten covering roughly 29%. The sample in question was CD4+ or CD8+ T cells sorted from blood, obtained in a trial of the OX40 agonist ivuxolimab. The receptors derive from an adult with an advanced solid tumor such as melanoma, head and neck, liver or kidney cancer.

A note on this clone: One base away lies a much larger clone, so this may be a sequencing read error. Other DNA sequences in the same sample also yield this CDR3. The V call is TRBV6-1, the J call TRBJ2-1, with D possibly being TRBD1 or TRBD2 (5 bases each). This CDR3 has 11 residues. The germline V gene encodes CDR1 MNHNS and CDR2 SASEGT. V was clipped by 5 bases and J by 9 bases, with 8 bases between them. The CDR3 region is CASSYGGEQFF. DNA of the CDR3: TGTGCCAGCAGTTATGGGGGTGAGCAGTTCTTC.

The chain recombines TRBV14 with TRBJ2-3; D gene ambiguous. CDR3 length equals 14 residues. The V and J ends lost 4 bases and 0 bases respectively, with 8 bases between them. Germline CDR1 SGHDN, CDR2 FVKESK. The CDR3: CASSPRVSTDTQYF. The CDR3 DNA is TGTGCCAGCAGCCCGCGCGTTAGCACAGATACGCAGTATTTT.

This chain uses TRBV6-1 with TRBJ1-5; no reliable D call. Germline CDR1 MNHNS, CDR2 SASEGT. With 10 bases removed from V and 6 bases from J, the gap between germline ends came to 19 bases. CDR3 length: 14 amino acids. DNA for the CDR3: TGTGCCACCCTCCCGCGGGGTGTTCCTCAGCCCCAGCATTTT. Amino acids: CATLPRGVPQPQHF.

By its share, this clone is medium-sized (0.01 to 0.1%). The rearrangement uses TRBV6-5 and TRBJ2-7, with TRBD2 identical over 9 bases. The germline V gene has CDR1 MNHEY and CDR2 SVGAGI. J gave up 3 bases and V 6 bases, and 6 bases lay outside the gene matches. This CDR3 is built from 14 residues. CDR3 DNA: TGTGCCAGCAGCCCCGGGACTAGCTTCTACGAGCAGTACTTC. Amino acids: CASSPGTSFYEQYF.

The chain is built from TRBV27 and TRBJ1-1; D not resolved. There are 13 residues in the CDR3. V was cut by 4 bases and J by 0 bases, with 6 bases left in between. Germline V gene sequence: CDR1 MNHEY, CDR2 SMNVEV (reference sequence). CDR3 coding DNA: TGTGCCAGCAGTTCCTCGTTGAACACTGAAGCTTTCTTT. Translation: CASSSSLNTEAFF.

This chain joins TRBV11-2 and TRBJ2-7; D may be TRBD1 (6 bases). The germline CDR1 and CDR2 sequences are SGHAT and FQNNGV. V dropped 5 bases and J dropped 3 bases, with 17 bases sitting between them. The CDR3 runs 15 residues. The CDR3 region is CASSPSGQFYYEQYF. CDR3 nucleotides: TGTGCCAGCAGCCCGAGCGGACAGTTTTACTACGAGCAGTACTTC.

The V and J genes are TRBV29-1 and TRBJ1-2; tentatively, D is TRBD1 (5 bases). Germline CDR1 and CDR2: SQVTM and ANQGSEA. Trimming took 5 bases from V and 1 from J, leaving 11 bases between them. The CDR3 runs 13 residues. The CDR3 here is CSVRGGDNYGYTF. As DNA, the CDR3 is TGCAGCGTTCGGGGGGGTGATAACTATGGCTACACCTTC.

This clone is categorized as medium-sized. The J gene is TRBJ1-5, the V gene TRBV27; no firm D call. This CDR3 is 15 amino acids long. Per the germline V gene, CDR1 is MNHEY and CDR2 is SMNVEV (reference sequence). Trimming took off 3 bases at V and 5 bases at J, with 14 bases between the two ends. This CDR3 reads CASSLGAAPHQPQHF. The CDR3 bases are TGTGCCAGCAGTTTGGGAGCCGCACCCCATCAGCCCCAGCATTTT.

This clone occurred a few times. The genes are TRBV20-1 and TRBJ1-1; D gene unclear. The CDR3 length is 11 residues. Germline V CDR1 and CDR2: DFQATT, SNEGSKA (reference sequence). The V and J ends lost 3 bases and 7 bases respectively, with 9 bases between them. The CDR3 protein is CSARETLEAFF. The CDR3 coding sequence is TGCAGTGCTAGGGAAACCCTTGAAGCTTTCTTT.